The subject of this entry is one T cell receptor beta chain. What it recognizes is unknown. Repertoires were generated with immunoSEQ multiplex PCR, while TCRdb's copy carries only in-frame clones and drops some. The sample lists tens of thousands of clones; about 88% were seen once. These data belong to a study of OX40 agonist ivuxolimab in advanced cancers. Overall study context: Given to patients was ivuxolimab, an agonistic anti-OX40 (CD134) antibody. Earlier treatment with anti-PD-1, anti-PD-L1 or anti-CTLA-4 was permitted, and 30% to 40% had received some. General observations from the study: Mean expanded clone counts were higher in CD8+ than CD4+ T cells.

The clonotype originates from an adult with an advanced solid tumor such as melanoma, head and neck, liver or kidney cancer. The specimen comprised CD4+ or CD8+ T cells sorted from blood, sampled in a trial of the OX40 agonist ivuxolimab.

CDR3 sequence (DNA): TGTGCCTGGAGTGTACTTGGGTTAAGCGGGAGCTACGAGCAGTACTTC. This translates into CAWSVLGLSGSYEQYF. The rearrangement links TRBV30 to TRBJ2-7, with 8 bases aligning to TRBD2. V dropped 0 bases and J dropped 3; count of bases not matched to a gene: 10. The CDR3 runs to 16 residues. Germline CDR1 GTSNPN, CDR2 SVGIG (reference sequence).